The source of this T cell receptor beta chain is a study of T cells in Graves' hyperthyroidism and ophthalmopathy. Study-wide results and limits: Most thyroid-expanded clonotypes above 0.001 were also found in blood.

Blood was sampled at initial diagnosis of hyperthyroidism, prior to onset of any ophthalmopathy symptoms. PBMCs were obtained from over 8.5 ml fresh peripheral blood. This clonotype has at least ten counts. Its antigen is not known. Amplification of TCR beta CDR3 regions used RNA as the template. RT-PCR in the first round (using the HTBI primer set) targeted the TCR CDR3. TCRdb passed the multiplex PCR reads through MiXCR, listing each CDR3 protein once. In the table there are around 380,000 distinct CDR3 sequences, roughly 12% of which are singletons. Sequencing was performed on blood. The TCR sequence derives from a man aged 25 to 45 with Graves' hyperthyroidism that later progressed to Graves' ophthalmopathy.

CDR3 sequence: CASSLLNRGREQFF. In DNA, the CDR3 is TGTGCCAGCAGTTTACTTAACAGGGGGCGGGAGCAGTTCTTC. The chain has TRBV12-3 or TRBV12-4 and TRBJ2-1, with 9 positions matching TRBD1. The V and J ends lost 2 bases and 10 bases, in that order; junction bases with no gene match: 6. The CDR3 is 14 amino acids.